Following are 10 T cell receptor beta chains from one sample sequenced in a study of blood T cells in healthy people across ages. PCR was performed a second time for roughly 7 to 11 cycles using a sample-barcoded 5' primer and a J-beta primer mix. MiXCR, run by TCRdb on the 5' RACE reads, gives a single entry per CDR3 protein. The sample includes about 640,000 distinct CDR3 sequences, 58% seen only once; the top ten take over 30%. Material for sequencing was blood. The receptors stem from a man between 60 and 75 years old in good health.

The chain carries TRBV5-1 and TRBJ2-5; TRBD2 matches 14 bases. From germline, CDR1 is SGHRS and CDR2 YFSETQ. The CDR3 length is 16 residues. J was trimmed by 3 bases and V by 4 bases; bases with no gene match: 5. CDR3 region: CASSRGLAGAEETQYF. The CDR3, as DNA: TGCGCCAGCAGCAGGGGACTAGCGGGGGCGGAAGAGACCCAGTACTTC.

This clonotype was recorded at least ten times. The chain couples TRBV9 to TRBJ2-1; D is perhaps TRBD1 or TRBD2 (5 bases each). Looked up from germline, CDR1 is SGDLS and CDR2 is YYNGEE. Between the trimmed V and J ends, which lost 0 bases and 4 bases, there was a span of 11 bases. The CDR3 is 15 amino acids. The CDR3 DNA sequence: TGTGCCAGCAGCGTAGAACGGGGCGCATACAATGAGCAGTTCTTC. Amino acids: CASSVERGAYNEQFF.

V is TRBV9 and J is TRBJ2-7; D may be TRBD1 (8 bases). Germline CDR1 reads SGDLS; CDR2 reads YYNGEE. The CDR3 contains 17 residues. Trimming removed 3 bases from V and 1 base from J, with 20 bases in between. The CDR3 coding sequence is TGTGCCAGCAGCGACGTCAAGGGAGGGGACAGGTCCTACGAGCAGTACTTC. Protein product: CASSDVKGGDRSYEQYF.

The chain has TRBV3-1 and TRBJ2-1; D is unclear. From germline, CDR1 is LGHDT and CDR2 YNNKEL (reference sequence). Trimming removed 2 bases from V and 2 bases from J, with 10 bases in between. The CDR3 contains 15 residues. CDR3 sequence reads: CASSQSHGAYNEQFF. CDR3 DNA: TGTGCCAGCAGCCAAAGTCACGGAGCCTACAATGAGCAGTTCTTC.

This rearrangement joins TRBV4-1 to TRBJ1-6; 7 bases align to TRBD1. Germline V lookup: CDR1 MGHRA, CDR2 YSYEKL. V lost 0 bases and J lost 8; bases outside the gene matches: 10. This CDR3 comprises 17 residues. The CDR3 here is CASSQDGKGAAHSPLHF. DNA for the CDR3: TGCGCCAGCAGCCAAGATGGGAAGGGGGCGGCTCATTCACCCCTCCACTTT.

The V call is TRBV20-1, the J call TRBJ2-7; TRBD2 aligns across 7 bases. V lost 2 bases to trimming and J lost 2 bases; unmatched junction nucleotides: 6. Germline V gene lookup returns CDR1 DFQATT and CDR2 SNEGSKA (reference sequence). CDR3 length: 14 residues. CDR3 loop: CSARPGGIPYEQYF. CDR3 DNA: TGCAGTGCTAGACCCGGGGGGATTCCCTACGAGCAGTACTTC.

The chain joins TRBV20-1 to TRBJ2-1, with D possibly TRBD2 on 7 matching bases. From germline, CDR1 is DFQATT and CDR2 SNEGSKA (reference sequence). V shed 6 bases and J shed 4 bases, with 16 bases lying between them. The length of the CDR3 is 14 residues. This CDR3 reads CSAPRGGSYNEQFF. The CDR3 DNA follows: TGCAGTGCCCCGAGGGGGGGTTCATACAATGAGCAGTTCTTC.

The chain carries TRBV7-2 and TRBJ2-1, with TRBD2 as a possible D gene (5 bases). Germline V gene data show CDR1 as SGHTA and CDR2 as FQGNSA. Trimming took 5 bases from V and 0 from J, leaving 11 bases between them. The CDR3 is 15 residues long. The CDR3 spells CASSPLGVSYNEQFF. The DNA for the CDR3 is TGTGCCAGCAGCCCACTCGGGGTCTCCTACAATGAGCAGTTCTTC.

The rearrangement links TRBV10-2 to TRBJ2-5; D remains unclear. The V end was cut by 7 bases, the J end by 5 bases, with 20 bases between. Germline CDR1 WSHSY, CDR2 SAAADI. There are 15 residues in the CDR3. The CDR3 sequence is CASTLAPSAVETQYF. The CDR3 nucleotides read TGCGCCAGCACACTCGCGCCCTCAGCCGTGGAGACCCAGTACTTC.

In nucleotides, the CDR3 is TGTGCCAGCAGTGAATGCCGGATCTACGAGCAGTACTTC. Protein: CASSECRIYEQYF. The chain combines TRBV25-1 with TRBJ2-7; D gene ambiguous. CDR1 is MGHDK and CDR2 is SYGVNS in the germline V gene. The CDR3 spans 13 residues. Deletions cut 1 base from V and 3 bases from J, with 7 bases between.